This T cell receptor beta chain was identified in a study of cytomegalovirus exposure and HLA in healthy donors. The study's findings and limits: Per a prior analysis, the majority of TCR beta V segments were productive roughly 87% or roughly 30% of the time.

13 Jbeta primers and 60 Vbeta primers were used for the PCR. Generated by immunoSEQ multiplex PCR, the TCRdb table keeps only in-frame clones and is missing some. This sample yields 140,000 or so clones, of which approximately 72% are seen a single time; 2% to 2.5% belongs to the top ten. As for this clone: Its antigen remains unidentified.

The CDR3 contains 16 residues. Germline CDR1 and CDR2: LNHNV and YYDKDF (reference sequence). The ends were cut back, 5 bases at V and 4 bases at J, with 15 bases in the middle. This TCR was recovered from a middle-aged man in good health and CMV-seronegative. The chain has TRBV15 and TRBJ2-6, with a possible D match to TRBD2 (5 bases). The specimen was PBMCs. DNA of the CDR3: TGTGCCACCAGCTCTCTAGGGAGCTCCGGGGCCAACGTCCTGACTTTC. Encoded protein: CATSSLGSSGANVLTF.